The clone carrying this T cell receptor (beta chain) appeared a few times. Original methodology: Using reference gene primer amplification, nucleated cell counts were estimated. The protocol was immunoSEQ multiplex PCR, while the TCRdb copy is restricted to in-frame clones and leaves out a portion. D and trimming come from the DNA, and the V and J calls and clone size come from that table. In the table there are around 140,000 clones, about four fifths of which are singletons. These data are taken from a study of blood T cell repertoires in COVID-19. Whole-study context: From the United States, Italy and Spain came samples of acute and convalescent COVID-19. T cells, B-cell-depleted T cells, or PBMCs provided the cDNA or gDNA that served as material.

V lost 0 bases, J lost 2 bases, and 13 bases lay in between. Per germline, CDR1 KGHSH and CDR2 LQKENI. This CDR3 has 16 residues. The TCR sequence derives from a human donor in a cohort sampled during active COVID-19. Sequenced material: peripheral blood. The chain has TRBV18 and TRBJ1-1, with D tentatively TRBD1 (5 bases). CDR3 DNA sequence: TGTGCCAGCTCACCACCGGTCAGGGATGGTAACACTGAAGCTTTCTTT. Its translation: CASSPPVRDGNTEAFF.